This record concerns one T cell receptor beta chain sequence. The data originate from a study of technical replicates of blood from several donors. The protocol was immunoSEQ multiplex PCR, while the TCRdb copy is restricted to in-frame clones and leaves out a portion. The repertoire holds 80,000 to 100,000 clones, with around 90% as singletons. The V gene end was trimmed by 2 bases and the J gene end by 6 bases; junction bases not matched to a gene: 13. There are 17 residues in the CDR3. The sequence came from a human donor in good health. Sample: T cells isolated from PBMCs. The rearrangement uses TRBV23-1 and TRBJ2-5; 9 bases are shared with TRBD1. TRBV23-1 is recorded as an ORF, its role being uncertain. The CDR3 loop reads CASSQAHRTGEMKTQYF. The DNA of the CDR3 is TGCGCCAGCAGTCAAGCCCACCGGACAGGGGAGATGAAGACCCAGTACTTC.